This T cell receptor (beta chain) was captured in a study of cytomegalovirus exposure and HLA in healthy donors. Points from the study as a whole: Testing in vitro showed a few CMV-associated chains specific for CMV antigens. Analysis performed later found 15,000 or so TCR beta sequences associated with HLA alleles at 0.05 false discovery rate. Some V segments, TRBV6-2 and TRBV6-3 among them, were indistinguishable and were therefore excluded.

Concerning this clone itself: The antigen remains undetermined.

The primer mix had 60 Vbeta and 13 Jbeta primers. TCRdb's table, derived via immunoSEQ multiplex PCR, lists solely in-frame clones and lacks some. The top ten hold roughly 32% of the sample, which has some 77,000 clones, about 80% seen once. Trimming took 7 bases from V and 6 from J; bases not matched to a gene: 9. Germline loops: CDR1 LGHNT, CDR2 FRNRAP. The CDR3 is 13 amino acids. The receptor was derived from a man aged 45-60 years in good health and CMV-seropositive. The sequenced material came from PBMCs. The chain combines TRBV12-5 with TRBJ2-7; 7 bases are a match to TRBD1. The DNA for the CDR3 is TGTGCTAGTGAGTTGAGAGGGGGCGGCGAGCAGTACTTC. Protein: CASELRGGGEQYF. Full variable domain (remainder filled in from reference TRBV12-5 and TRBJ2-7): DARVTQTPRHKVTEMGQEVTMRCQPILGHNTVFWYRQTMMQGLELLAYFRNRAPLDDSGMPKDRFSAEMPDATLATLKIQPSEPRDSAVYFCASELRGGGEQYFGPGTRLTVT.